This is a list of T cell receptor beta chains from one sample in a study of cytomegalovirus exposure and HLA in healthy donors. TCRdb's table, derived via immunoSEQ multiplex PCR, lists solely in-frame clones and lacks some. This table has under 80,000 clones, approximately 93% appearing once. The sequenced material came from PBMCs. These receptors all stem from a woman younger than 35 in good health and CMV-seropositive. CDR3s include the opening cysteine and the closing phenylalanine or tryptophan. The D gene is left open where the match is weak. Expanded clones are given a class, and other clones once, few, many or no size at all.

D,V,size,J,DNA,CDR3
.,TRBV4-1,.,TRBJ2-7,TGCGCCAGCAGCCAAGAGGACAGTAGCTCCTACGAGCAGTACTTC,CASSQEDSSSYEQYF
.,TRBV4-2,.,TRBJ2-6,TGTGCCAGCAGCCAAGGAGGGCTCGGGGCCAACGTCCTGACTTTC,CASSQGGLGANVLTF
TRBD2,TRBV10-3,.,TRBJ2-2,TGTGCCATCTCAAGGACTAGCGGGAGGGCCGGATCCGGGGAGCTGTTTTTT,CAISRTSGRAGSGELFF
TRBD2,TRBV4-3,.,TRBJ2-7,TGCGCCAGCAGCCCCGACCGACTAGCGGGAGCCTACGAGCAGTACTTC,CASSPDRLAGAYEQYF
.,TRBV6-6,.,TRBJ2-1,TGTGCCAGCAGCTCGGGGTCCTACAATGAGCAGTTCTTC,CASSSGSYNEQFF
.,TRBV7-3,.,TRBJ2-5,TGTGCCAGCAGCCAGGGGAGTGAGGGGACCCAGTACTTC,CASSQGSEGTQYF
TRBD1,TRBV23-1,.,TRBJ1-5,TGCGCCAGCAGTCATCCGGGACAGGGGGTAGGGGACAATCAGCCCCAGCATTTT,CASSHPGQGVGDNQPQHF
TRBD1,TRBV11-2,few,TRBJ2-1,TGTGCCAGCAGCGTACCGGGACAGGAGAATGAGCAGTTCTTC,CASSVPGQENEQFF
TRBD1,TRBV7-6,.,TRBJ2-3,TGTGCCAGCTCCGGACAGGGCGGGACAGATACGCAGTATTTT,CASSGQGGTDTQYF
.,TRBV28,.,TRBJ1-5,TGTGCCAGCAGGCCACATGGCAATCAGCCCCAGCATTTT,CASRPHGNQPQHF
.,TRBV5-1,.,TRBJ1-1,TGCGCCAGCAGCTTGGCCGGGTATCAGGGTTCTGAAGCTTTCTTT,CASSLAGYQGSEAFF
TRBD2,TRBV5-1,.,TRBJ2-7,TGCGCCAGCAGCTTCCGACTAGCGTCCTACGAGCAGTACTTC,CASSFRLASYEQYF
TRBD2,TRBV2,.,TRBJ2-7,TGTGCCAGCACCGGGACTAGCGGCCCCCGCTACGAGCAGTACTTC,CASTGTSGPRYEQYF
.,TRBV18,.,TRBJ2-5,TGTGCCAGCTCACCACCGAACAGACAAGAGACCCAGTACTTC,CASSPPNRQETQYF
TRBD2,TRBV5-5,.,TRBJ2-1,TGTGCCAGCAGCTCAGGGCAGGCTAGCGGGAGTAATGAGCAGTTCTTC,CASSSGQASGSNEQFF
.,TRBV4-1,.,TRBJ1-2,TGCGCCAGCAGCCAGGACCACTCGTTCCCGGGAGGCTACACCTTC,CASSQDHSFPGGYTF
TRBD1,TRBV18,.,TRBJ1-6,TGTGCCAGCTCACCTCGCAATCGGGACAGGGGTAATAATTCACCCCTCCACTTT,CASSPRNRDRGNNSPLHF
TRBD1,TRBV7-2,.,TRBJ1-6,TGTGCCAGCAGCTCGAGGATCCGGGACAGCCGAGTTGATAATTCACCCCTCCACTTT,CASSSRIRDSRVDNSPLHF
.,TRBV9,.,TRBJ2-7,TGTGCCACCCATCCCGAAATAACCGGGACTCACAAAGTCTACGAGCAGTACTTC,CATHPEITGTHKVYEQYF
.,TRBV29-1,.,TRBJ2-7,TGCAGCGTTGAAGATCCACATTCCGAGGGGCAGTACTTC,CSVEDPHSEGQYF
TRBD1,TRBV4-1,.,TRBJ1-1,TGCGCCAGCAGCCAAGTTAAGGGACAGGGGGGCACTGAAGCTTTCTTT,CASSQVKGQGGTEAFF
.,TRBV6-5,.,TRBJ2-7,TGTGCCAGCAGTTACTCTATCGGGGGAGCCCTCAAGCAGTACTTC,CASSYSIGGALKQYF
TRBD2,TRBV19,.,TRBJ2-2,TGTGCCAGTAGTGATTATGGACTAGCGGGGACCACGAACACCGGGGAGCTGTTTTTT,CASSDYGLAGTTNTGELFF
.,TRBV19,.,TRBJ2-2,TGTGCCAGTAGTATATTCGGGGAGCTCACCGGGGAGCTGTTTTTT,CASSIFGELTGELFF
TRBD1,TRBV7-2,.,TRBJ2-7,TGTGCCAGCAGCCTAGGACAGGGCCCAACCTACGAGCAGTACTTC,CASSLGQGPTYEQYF
TRBD1,TRBV10-3,.,TRBJ2-3,TGTGCCATCACCCACAGGGGTACAGATACGCAGTATTTT,CAITHRGTDTQYF
.,TRBV7-6,.,TRBJ2-1,TGTGCCAGCAGCTCACAGGGTGGGTCCTACAATGAGCAGTTCTTC,CASSSQGGSYNEQFF
.,TRBV7-3,.,TRBJ1-1,TGTGCCAGCAGCTTATTGTCCGTTAACACTGAAGCTTTCTTT,CASSLLSVNTEAFF
.,TRBV28,.,TRBJ2-5,TGTGCCAGCAGTTTCATGGGTGGCAGGGGAGAAGAGACCCAGTACTTC,CASSFMGGRGEETQYF
.,TRBV4-3,.,TRBJ1-2,TGCGCCAGCAGCCAAGACCCATTGCGGGGTGGTGGCTACACCTTC,CASSQDPLRGGGYTF
TRBD2,TRBV2,.,TRBJ2-3,TGTGCCAGCAGACGATCTAGCGGGGGCTTCGCGCAGTATTTT,CASRRSSGGFAQYF
.,TRBV29-1,.,TRBJ2-7,TGCAGCGTTGGAGGTGGCCTACTAGATTCCTACGAGCAGTACTTC,CSVGGGLLDSYEQYF
.,TRBV5-1,once,TRBJ1-2,TGCGCCAGCAGCCCCGAGGGAGACAGGATCTATGGCTACACCTTC,CASSPEGDRIYGYTF
.,TRBV18,.,TRBJ2-6,TGTGCCAGCTCACCAACTGCAGGGTTCCACTCTGGGGCCAACGTCCTGACTTTC,CASSPTAGFHSGANVLTF
.,TRBV28,.,TRBJ1-2,TGTGCCAGCCTTGGGGGGCGGGGGCAGGGACATAACTATGGCTACACCTTC,CASLGGRGQGHNYGYTF
.,TRBV30,.,TRBJ1-5,TGTGCCTGGAGTGCGGGGAGAGATCAGCCCCAGCATTTT,CAWSAGRDQPQHF
TRBD2,TRBV7-2,.,TRBJ2-1,TGTGCCAGCAGCTTAGTAGGCGGGAGGAACTCCTACAATGAGCAGTTCTTC,CASSLVGGRNSYNEQFF
.,TRBV7-6,.,TRBJ1-1,TGTGCCAGCACCCCAATGGGCGCGGGCACTGAAGCTTTCTTT,CASTPMGAGTEAFF
.,TRBV28,.,TRBJ2-7,TGTGCCAGCAGCACCGACAGCTACGAGCAGTACTTC,CASSTDSYEQYF
.,TRBV27,.,TRBJ1-3,TGTGCCAGCAGTTTATTCGGCAGGGTAGGAAACACCATATATTTT,CASSLFGRVGNTIYF
TRBD2,TRBV9,.,TRBJ2-1,TGTGCCAGCAGCACGGGCAGCGGGAGTTCGAATGAGCAGTTCTTC,CASSTGSGSSNEQFF
TRBD2,TRBV4-3,.,TRBJ2-1,TGCGCCAGCAGCCAAGATGCCGGGGGGTACAATGAGCAGTTCTTC,CASSQDAGGYNEQFF
TRBD2,TRBV9,.,TRBJ2-7,TGTGCCAGCAGTCGTGCCGGGACTAGCGGGATTGGAGCTCCGGGGGAGCAGTACTTC,CASSRAGTSGIGAPGEQYF
.,TRBV7-8,.,TRBJ2-7,TGTGCCAGTGGACTCTACGAGCAGTACTTC,CASGLYEQYF